The clone carrying this T cell receptor (beta chain) was seen more than once but under ten times. Its antigen is undetermined. The CDR3 extends over 18 amino acids. V lost 2 bases and J 1 base, leaving 19 bases between the germline ends. Amplified regions were TCR beta CDR3 sequences from RNA transcripts. RT-PCR in the first round (using the HTBI primer set) targeted the TCR CDR3. TCRdb reprocessed the multiplex PCR reads via MiXCR and lists one record per CDR3 protein. The sample holds under 400,000 distinct CDR3 sequences, around 14% seen once. The data stem from a study of T cells in Graves' hyperthyroidism and ophthalmopathy. Study-wide context: Peripheral blood was collected at initial diagnosis, before any treatment. The study's findings and limits: Most expanded thyroid clonotypes above 0.001 recurred in blood.

The sample comprised blood. The origin of this receptor is a young woman with Graves' hyperthyroidism that later progressed to Graves' ophthalmopathy. V is TRBV12-3 or TRBV12-4 and J is TRBJ2-3; tentatively, D is TRBD1 or TRBD2 (5 bases each). The DNA for the CDR3 is TGTGCCAGCAGTTTAAGATCGGGACGGCCTTCCCGCACAGATACGCAGTATTTT. It translates to CASSLRSGRPSRTDTQYF.